Listed below are T cell receptor beta chains from one sample, sequenced in a study of regulatory T cells in long-lasting Graves disease. A single record per CDR3 protein comes from TCRdb applying MiXCR to the multiplex PCR reads. The sample yields under 500,000 distinct CDR3 sequences, around 20% seen once. The sample here was peripheral blood mononuclear cells (PBMCs), taken when the disease was refractory, from a patient treated with antithyroid drugs. The origin of the receptors is a female donor with Graves disease. Each CDR3 is given with its conserved first and last residue. The order of the fields is V gene, J gene, D gene, clone size, CDR3 DNA, CDR3 protein. A D gene is named only where the DNA matches it firmly. Clone size is not always given. Where it is, it says once, few, many or a class for expanded clones.

v_gene: TRBV5-1; j_gene: TRBJ1-5; d_gene: NA; abundance: NA; CDR3nt: TGCGCCAGCAGCTTGACGCCCGGACAGCCCCAGCATTTT; CDR3aa: CASSLTPGQPQHF
v_gene: TRBV30; j_gene: TRBJ1-3; d_gene: NA; abundance: few; CDR3nt: TGTGCCGGGACCCCCGACTCCTACTCTGGAAACACCATATATTTT; CDR3aa: CAGTPDSYSGNTIYF
v_gene: TRBV7-9; j_gene: TRBJ1-1; d_gene: NA; abundance: few; CDR3nt: TGTGCCAGCAGCTTAAGGGATAACAGACCCGACACTGAAGCTTTCTTT; CDR3aa: CASSLRDNRPDTEAFF
v_gene: TRBV5-1; j_gene: TRBJ1-1; d_gene: NA; abundance: few; CDR3nt: TGCGCCAGCAGCCCGACCCCTACAGGGTACCCTGAAGCTTTCTTT; CDR3aa: CASSPTPTGYPEAFF
v_gene: TRBV29-1; j_gene: TRBJ2-5; d_gene: TRBD2; abundance: many; CDR3nt: TGCAGCGTCCACGGACTAGCGGGAGTGGGGCAAGAGACCCAGTACTTC; CDR3aa: CSVHGLAGVGQETQYF
v_gene: TRBV24-1; j_gene: TRBJ2-5; d_gene: TRBD2; abundance: many; CDR3nt: TGTGCCACCAGTGACTCGGGACTAGCGGGAGGGCCCTTGGAGACCCAGTACTTC; CDR3aa: CATSDSGLAGGPLETQYF
v_gene: TRBV6-1; j_gene: TRBJ2-5; d_gene: TRBD1; abundance: many; CDR3nt: TGTGCCAGCGACGAGGGAACAGGGGTGGTAGAGACCCAGTACTTC; CDR3aa: CASDEGTGVVETQYF
v_gene: TRBV6-1; j_gene: TRBJ2-7; d_gene: NA; abundance: few; CDR3nt: TGTGCCAGCAACAACCGGGGGACCCGCGAGCAGTACTTC; CDR3aa: CASNNRGTREQYF
v_gene: TRBV27; j_gene: TRBJ1-5; d_gene: TRBD1; abundance: many; CDR3nt: TGTGCCAGCAGTCCCGGGACAGTGGGTCAGCCCCAGCATTTT; CDR3aa: CASSPGTVGQPQHF
v_gene: TRBV19; j_gene: TRBJ2-5; d_gene: NA; abundance: NA; CDR3nt: TGTGCCAGTAGTGCTAGACTAGAACGAGAGACCCAGTACTTC; CDR3aa: CASSARLERETQYF
v_gene: TRBV12-3/TRBV12-4; j_gene: TRBJ2-3; d_gene: TRBD1; abundance: once; CDR3nt: TGTGCCAGCAGTTTCATTCGGACAGGGAGCACAGATACGCAGTATTTT; CDR3aa: CASSFIRTGSTDTQYF
v_gene: TRBV7-2; j_gene: TRBJ1-6; d_gene: NA; abundance: few; CDR3nt: TGTGCCAGCAGCTTACATGCTAGCTCCTATAATTCACCCCTCCACTTT; CDR3aa: CASSLHASSYNSPLHF
v_gene: TRBV30; j_gene: TRBJ1-1; d_gene: TRBD1; abundance: many; CDR3nt: TGTGCTTGGGGACAGACGAACACTGAAGCTTTCTTT; CDR3aa: CAWGQTNTEAFF
v_gene: TRBV6-5; j_gene: TRBJ2-2; d_gene: TRBD2; abundance: many; CDR3nt: TGTGCCAGCAGTTACGTAGCGGGAGACACCGGGGAGCTGTTTTTT; CDR3aa: CASSYVAGDTGELFF
v_gene: TRBV3-1; j_gene: TRBJ2-7; d_gene: NA; abundance: few; CDR3nt: TGTGCCAGCAGCCAAGATACCTACTCCTACGAGCAGTACTTC; CDR3aa: CASSQDTYSYEQYF
v_gene: TRBV7-9; j_gene: TRBJ2-7; d_gene: NA; abundance: few; CDR3nt: TGTGCCAGCAGCCCTCCCTCGATGAGCTCCTACGAGCAGTACTTC; CDR3aa: CASSPPSMSSYEQYF
v_gene: TRBV24-1; j_gene: TRBJ1-5; d_gene: NA; abundance: NA; CDR3nt: TGTGCCACCAGTGACCAGGCCCAGGGAGAGGCCCAGCATTTT; CDR3aa: CATSDQAQGEAQHF
v_gene: TRBV12-3/TRBV12-4; j_gene: TRBJ1-3; d_gene: NA; abundance: few; CDR3nt: TGTGCCAGCAGTTTAGCTCGCACTGGAAACACCATATATTTT; CDR3aa: CASSLARTGNTIYF
v_gene: TRBV28; j_gene: TRBJ1-1; d_gene: TRBD1; abundance: NA; CDR3nt: TGTGCCAGCCAAGAAGGGGGCTTGGACACTGAAGCTTTCTTT; CDR3aa: CASQEGGLDTEAFF
v_gene: TRBV6-5; j_gene: TRBJ2-2; d_gene: TRBD2; abundance: NA; CDR3nt: TGTGCCAGCAGTTACCCTTCGGGGGTAGCGGGAGATGGTAACACCGGGGAGCTGTTTTTT; CDR3aa: CASSYPSGVAGDGNTGELFF
v_gene: TRBV11-2; j_gene: TRBJ2-7; d_gene: NA; abundance: few; CDR3nt: TGTGCCAGCAGCCGCTTCGTGACTACACCCTCCAACGAGCAGTACTTC; CDR3aa: CASSRFVTTPSNEQYF
v_gene: TRBV7-2; j_gene: TRBJ2-7; d_gene: NA; abundance: many; CDR3nt: TGTGCCAGCAGCTCCATTGGAGGGGACTCCTACGAGCAGTACTTC; CDR3aa: CASSSIGGDSYEQYF
v_gene: TRBV29-1; j_gene: TRBJ1-1; d_gene: NA; abundance: few; CDR3nt: TGCAGCGTTGAAGTCCCGCCCTCCGGAGCTTTCTTT; CDR3aa: CSVEVPPSGAFF
v_gene: TRBV6-5; j_gene: TRBJ2-5; d_gene: NA; abundance: many; CDR3nt: TGTGCCAGCAGTTACTGGGGCCCGGGGGAGACCCAGTACTTC; CDR3aa: CASSYWGPGETQYF
v_gene: TRBV7-2; j_gene: TRBJ1-2; d_gene: TRBD1; abundance: many; CDR3nt: TGTGCCAGCAGCCGGAAGGGGGACAGGGGGAACGATGGCTACACCTTC; CDR3aa: CASSRKGDRGNDGYTF
v_gene: TRBV4-2; j_gene: TRBJ1-2; d_gene: TRBD1; abundance: few; CDR3nt: TGTGCCAGCAGCGCCCGGACAGGGGACAACTATGGCTACACCTTC; CDR3aa: CASSARTGDNYGYTF